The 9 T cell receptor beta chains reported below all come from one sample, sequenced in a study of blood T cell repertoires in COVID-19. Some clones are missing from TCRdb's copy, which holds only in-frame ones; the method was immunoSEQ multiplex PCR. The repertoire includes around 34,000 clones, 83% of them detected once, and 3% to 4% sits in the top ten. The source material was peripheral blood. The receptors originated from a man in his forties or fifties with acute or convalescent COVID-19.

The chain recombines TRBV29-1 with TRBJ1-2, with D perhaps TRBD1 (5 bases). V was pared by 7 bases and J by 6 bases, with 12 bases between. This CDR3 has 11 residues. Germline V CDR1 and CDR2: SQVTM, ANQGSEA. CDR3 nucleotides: TGCAGCGCCAATGGGGGGGATGGCTACACCTTC. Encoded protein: CSANGGDGYTF.

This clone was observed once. CDR3 nucleotide sequence: TGCGCCAGCAGCTCGGGACAGGGGGGGACCGGGGAGCTGTTTTTT. The encoded protein is CASSSGQGGTGELFF. The genes are TRBV5-1 and TRBJ2-2; 11 bases align to TRBD1. Per germline, CDR1 SGHRS and CDR2 YFSETQ. J lost 5 bases, V lost 3 bases, and 3 bases had no gene match. This CDR3 has 15 residues.

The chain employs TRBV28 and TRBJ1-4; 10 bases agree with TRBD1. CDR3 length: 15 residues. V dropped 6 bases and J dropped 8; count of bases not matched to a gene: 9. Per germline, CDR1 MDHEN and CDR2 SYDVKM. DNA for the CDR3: TGTGCCAGCAGCCCGGGACAGGGGTTTCGGGAAAAACTGTTTTTT. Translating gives CASSPGQGFREKLFF.

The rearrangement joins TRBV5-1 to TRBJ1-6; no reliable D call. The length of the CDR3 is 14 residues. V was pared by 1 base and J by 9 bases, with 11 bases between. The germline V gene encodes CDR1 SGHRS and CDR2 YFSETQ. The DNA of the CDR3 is TGCGCCAGCAGCTTGAGCGGGCTCCCTTCACCCCTCCACTTT. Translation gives CASSLSGLPSPLHF.

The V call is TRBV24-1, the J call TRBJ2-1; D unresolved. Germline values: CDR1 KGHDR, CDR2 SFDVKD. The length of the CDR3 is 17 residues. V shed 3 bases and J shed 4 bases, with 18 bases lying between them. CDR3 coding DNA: TGTGCCACCAGTGATGTTACTCAATACGCTATTTACAATGAGCAGTTCTTC. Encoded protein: CATSDVTQYAIYNEQFF.

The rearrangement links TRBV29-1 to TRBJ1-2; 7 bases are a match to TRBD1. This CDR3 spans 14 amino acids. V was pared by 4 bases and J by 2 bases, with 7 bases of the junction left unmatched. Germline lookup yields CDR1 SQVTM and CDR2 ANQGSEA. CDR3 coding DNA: TGCAGCGTTGGGGGGACAGATACAAACTATGGCTACACCTTC. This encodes CSVGGTDTNYGYTF. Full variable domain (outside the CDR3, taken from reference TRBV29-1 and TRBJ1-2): SAVISQKPSRDICQRGTSLTIQCQVDSQVTMMFWYRQQPGQSLTLIATANQGSEATYESGFVIDKFPISRPNLTFSTLTVSNMSPEDSSIYLCSVGGTDTNYGYTFGSGTRLTVV.

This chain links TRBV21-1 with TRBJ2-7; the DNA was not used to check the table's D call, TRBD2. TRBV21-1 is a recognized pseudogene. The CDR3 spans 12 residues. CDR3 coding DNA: TGTGCCAGCAGCCACTACACTTCCCCGGACTCGTTC. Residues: CASSHYTSPDSF.

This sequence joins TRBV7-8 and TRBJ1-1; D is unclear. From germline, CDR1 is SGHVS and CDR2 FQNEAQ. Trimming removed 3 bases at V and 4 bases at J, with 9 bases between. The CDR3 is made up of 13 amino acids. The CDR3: CASSFHGSTEAFF. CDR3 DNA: TGTGCCAGCAGCTTTCATGGCAGCACTGAAGCTTTCTTT.

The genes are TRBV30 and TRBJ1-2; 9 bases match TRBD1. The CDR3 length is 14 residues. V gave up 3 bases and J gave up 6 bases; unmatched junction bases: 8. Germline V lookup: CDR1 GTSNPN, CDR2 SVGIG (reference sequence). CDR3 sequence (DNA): TGTGCCTGGAGGTTACCCGGGACAGGGAATGGCTACACCTTC. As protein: CAWRLPGTGNGYTF.